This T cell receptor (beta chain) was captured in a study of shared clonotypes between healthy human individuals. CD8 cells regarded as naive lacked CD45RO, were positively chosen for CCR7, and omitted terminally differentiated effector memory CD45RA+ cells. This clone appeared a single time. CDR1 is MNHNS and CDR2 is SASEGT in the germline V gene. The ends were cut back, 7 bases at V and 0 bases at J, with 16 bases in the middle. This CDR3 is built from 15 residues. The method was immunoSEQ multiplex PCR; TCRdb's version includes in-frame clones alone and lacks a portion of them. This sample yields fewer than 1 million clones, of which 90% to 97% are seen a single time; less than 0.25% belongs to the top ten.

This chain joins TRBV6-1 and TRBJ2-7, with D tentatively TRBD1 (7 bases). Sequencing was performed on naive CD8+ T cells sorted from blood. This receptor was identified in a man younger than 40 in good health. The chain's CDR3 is CASILGGTASYEQYF. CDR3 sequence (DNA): TGTGCCAGCATCTTAGGGGGGACAGCCTCCTACGAGCAGTACTTC.